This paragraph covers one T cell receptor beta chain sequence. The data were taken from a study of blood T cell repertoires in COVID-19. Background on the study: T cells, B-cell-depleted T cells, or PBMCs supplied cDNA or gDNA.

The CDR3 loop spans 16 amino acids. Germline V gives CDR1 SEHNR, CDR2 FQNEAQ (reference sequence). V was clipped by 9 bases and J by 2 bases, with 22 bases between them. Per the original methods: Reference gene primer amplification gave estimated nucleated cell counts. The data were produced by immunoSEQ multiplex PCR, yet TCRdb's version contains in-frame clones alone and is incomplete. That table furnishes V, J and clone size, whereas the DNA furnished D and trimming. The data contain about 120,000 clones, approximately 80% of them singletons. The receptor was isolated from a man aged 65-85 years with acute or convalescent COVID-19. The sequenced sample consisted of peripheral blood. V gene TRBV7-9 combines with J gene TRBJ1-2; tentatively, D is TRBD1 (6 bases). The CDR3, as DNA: TGTGCCAGTTCGGGGCAAGTAAAGGGACACAACTATGGCTACACCTTC. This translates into CASSGQVKGHNYGYTF.